The rows below give T cell receptor beta chains drawn from one sample of a study of chemoradiotherapy in HPV16-positive cancers. TCRdb's copy holds only in-frame clones and misses some; the assay was immunoSEQ multiplex PCR. This table has roughly 16,000 clones, approximately 75% appearing once. The sample here was taken from a patient who underwent chemoradiotherapy. These TCRs come from a human donor with HPV-associated anogenital cancer. Each CDR3 is given with its conserved first and last residue. A D gene is named only where the DNA matches it firmly. Expanded clones are given a class, and other clones once, few, many or no size at all.

CDR3 DNA	CDR3 protein	CDR3 length	clone size	D gene	V gene	J gene
TGTGCCAGCAGTTACCTGACAGGGGAATACAATGAGCAGTTCTTC	CASSYLTGEYNEQFF	15	NA	TRBD1	TRBV27	TRBJ2-1
TGTGCCAGCAGCCCTAATCGGCGGGACAGGGGCCAAGCTAACTATGGCTACACCTTC	CASSPNRRDRGQANYGYTF	19	NA	TRBD1	TRBV14	TRBJ1-2
TGTGCCAGCAGCTTGCTCGACAGGGGAAGGTCACCCCTCCACTTT	CASSLLDRGRSPLHF	15	NA	TRBD1	TRBV5-4	TRBJ1-6
TGTGCCAGCAGTTCCCTTACGATCGAACTAGCGGGGGGAGGCACAGATACGCAGTATTTT	CASSSLTIELAGGGTDTQYF	20	NA	TRBD2	TRBV28	TRBJ2-3
TGTGCCAGCAGGGCCGGGACAGGTGATTCTGAGCAGTTCTTC	CASRAGTGDSEQFF	14	NA	TRBD1	TRBV11-2	TRBJ2-1
TGTGCCAGCAGTTTAACAGTAGACAGTTACTCCTACAATGAGCAGTTCTTC	CASSLTVDSYSYNEQFF	17	NA	NA	TRBV27	TRBJ2-1
TGCGCCAGCAGCCCCCAGTACCCGGGACAGGGAGCACACGGGCAGTACTTC	CASSPQYPGQGAHGQYF	17	few	TRBD1	TRBV4-1	TRBJ2-7
TGTGCCAGCAGCCGCGTCCGTAACTCACCCCTCCACTTT	CASSRVRNSPLHF	13	NA	NA	TRBV28	TRBJ1-6
TGTGCCAGCAGCAGGACTAGCGGGGGGGAAAACATTCAGTACTTC	CASSRTSGGENIQYF	15	NA	TRBD2	TRBV6-1	TRBJ2-4
TGTGCCAGCAGAGAAGGGGCCTTCGAAGCTTTCTTT	CASREGAFEAFF	12	NA	NA	TRBV2	TRBJ1-1
TGTGCCAGCAGTTACCTATCTGGAAACACCATATATTTT	CASSYLSGNTIYF	13	once	NA	TRBV6-5	TRBJ1-3
TGTGCCAGCAGGGGCGGGACGGCAACTAATGAAAAACTGTTTTTT	CASRGGTATNEKLFF	15	NA	NA	TRBV6-1	TRBJ1-4
TGTGCCAGCTCAACCGGGACAGGATCCTACAATGAGCAGTTCTTC	CASSTGTGSYNEQFF	15	NA	TRBD1	TRBV18	TRBJ2-1
TGTGCCAGCAGTAGACGGACAGGGGGGACTGAAGCTTTCTTT	CASSRRTGGTEAFF	14	NA	TRBD1	TRBV5-8	TRBJ1-1
TGTGCCAGCAGCTTACTAGCGGGGGCCATACAAGAGACCCAGTACTTC	CASSLLAGAIQETQYF	16	NA	TRBD2	TRBV7-2	TRBJ2-5
TGTGCCAGCAGCTTTGACAGAGATAATTCACCCCTCCACTTT	CASSFDRDNSPLHF	14	NA	NA	TRBV11-2	TRBJ1-6
TGTGCCAGCAGTGGGCGGGTCCAAGAGACCCAGTACTTC	CASSGRVQETQYF	13	NA	NA	TRBV28	TRBJ2-5
TGCGCCAGCAGCCAGGTTACAGGGGGCCTTTTCTACGAGCAGTACTTC	CASSQVTGGLFYEQYF	16	NA	TRBD1	TRBV4-3	TRBJ2-7
TGCGCCAGCAGCCCTGGGTTCGGGACCAGGACGGGAGAGCAGTACTTC	CASSPGFGTRTGEQYF	16	NA	NA	TRBV4-1	TRBJ2-7
TGTGCCAGCAGCTTAGCGATCCAAGAAGGAAGGGGACGGCGCGGGGAGCTGTTTTTT	CASSLAIQEGRGRRGELFF	19	NA	NA	TRBV7-9	TRBJ2-2